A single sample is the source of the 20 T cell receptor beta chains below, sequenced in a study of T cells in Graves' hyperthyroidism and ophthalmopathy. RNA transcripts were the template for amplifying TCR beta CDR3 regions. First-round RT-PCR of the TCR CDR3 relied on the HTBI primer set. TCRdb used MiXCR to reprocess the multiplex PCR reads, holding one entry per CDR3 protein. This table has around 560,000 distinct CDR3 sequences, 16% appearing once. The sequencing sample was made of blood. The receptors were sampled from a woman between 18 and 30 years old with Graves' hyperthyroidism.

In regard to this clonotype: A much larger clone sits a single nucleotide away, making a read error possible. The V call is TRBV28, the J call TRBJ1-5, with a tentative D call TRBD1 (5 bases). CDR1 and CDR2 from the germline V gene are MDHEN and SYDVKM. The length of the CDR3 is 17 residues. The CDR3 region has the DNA TGTGCCAGCAGTTTGAGGGGATGGGATAGGAGCAGTCAGCCCCAGCATTTT. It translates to CASSLRGWDRSSQPQHF.

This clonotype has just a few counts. The CDR3 coding sequence is TGTGCCAGCAGCCAAGAGGCTGGGTTTAACACCGGGGAGCTGTTTTTT. It codes for CASSQEAGFNTGELFF. The rearrangement links TRBV3-1 to TRBJ2-2, with D unclear. Trimming cost V 0 bases and J 2 bases, with 10 bases left between them. The CDR3 contains 16 residues. The V gene's germline CDR1 is LGHDT and CDR2 YNNKEL (reference sequence).

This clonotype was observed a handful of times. CDR3 amino acids: CASSPRTLTNEQFF. The CDR3 DNA is TGTGCCAGCAGCCCCAGGACTCTTACCAATGAGCAGTTCTTC. The rearrangement joins TRBV11-2 to TRBJ2-1, with D perhaps TRBD2 (5 bases). This CDR3 comprises 14 residues. V was shortened by 5 bases and J by 6 bases, with 14 bases between the two germline ends. Per germline, CDR1 SGHAT and CDR2 FQNNGV.

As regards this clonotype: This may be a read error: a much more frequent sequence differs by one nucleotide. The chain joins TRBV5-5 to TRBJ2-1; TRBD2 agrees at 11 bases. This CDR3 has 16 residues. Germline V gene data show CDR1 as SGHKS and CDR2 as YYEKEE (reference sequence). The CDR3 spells CASGLATSGSINEQFF. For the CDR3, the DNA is TGCGCCAGCGGCTTGGCCACTAGCGGGAGTATCAATGAGCAGTTCTTC.

CDR3 sequence (DNA): TGTGCCAGCTCTCGGGGGGGGGAGCTCGACGAGCAGTACTTC. It is translated as CASSRGGELDEQYF. The chain has TRBV12-3 or TRBV12-4 and TRBJ2-7; 8 nucleotides agree with TRBD2. V was pared by 8 bases and J by 5 bases, with 11 bases of the junction left unmatched. The CDR3 contains 14 residues.

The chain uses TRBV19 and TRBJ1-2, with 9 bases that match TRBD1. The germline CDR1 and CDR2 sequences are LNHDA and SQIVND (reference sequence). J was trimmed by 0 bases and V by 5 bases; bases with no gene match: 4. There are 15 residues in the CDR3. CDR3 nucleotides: TGTGCCAGTAGTCGGACAGGGGCCGCTAACTATGGCTACACCTTC. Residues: CASSRTGAANYGYTF.

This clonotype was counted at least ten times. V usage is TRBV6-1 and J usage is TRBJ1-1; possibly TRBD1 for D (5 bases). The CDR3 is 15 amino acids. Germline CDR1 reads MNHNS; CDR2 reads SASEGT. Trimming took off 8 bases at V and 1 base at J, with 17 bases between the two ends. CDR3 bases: TGTGCCAGCGGTTTGGCAGGGTTAAGGAACACTGAAGCTTTCTTT. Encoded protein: CASGLAGLRNTEAFF.

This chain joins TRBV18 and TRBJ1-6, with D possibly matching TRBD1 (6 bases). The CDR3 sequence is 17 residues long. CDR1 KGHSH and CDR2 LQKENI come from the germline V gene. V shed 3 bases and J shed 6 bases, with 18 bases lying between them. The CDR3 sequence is CASSPTEGTKGNSPLHF. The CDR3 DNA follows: TGTGCCAGCTCACCTACGGAAGGGACAAAGGGTAATTCACCCCTCCACTTT.

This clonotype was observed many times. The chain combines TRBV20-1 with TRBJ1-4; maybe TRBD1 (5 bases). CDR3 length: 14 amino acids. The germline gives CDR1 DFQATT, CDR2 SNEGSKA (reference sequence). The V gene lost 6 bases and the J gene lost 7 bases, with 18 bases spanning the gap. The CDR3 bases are TGCAGTGCCAAGATGGGGGGGGGTGTTGAAAAACTGTTTTTT. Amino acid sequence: CSAKMGGGVEKLFF.

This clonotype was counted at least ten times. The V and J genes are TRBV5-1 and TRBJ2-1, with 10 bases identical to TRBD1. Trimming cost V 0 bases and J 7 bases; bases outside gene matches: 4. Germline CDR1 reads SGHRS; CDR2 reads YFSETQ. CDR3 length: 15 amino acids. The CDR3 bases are TGCGCCAGCAGCTTGGCGGGACAGGGGTGGAATGAGCAGTTCTTC. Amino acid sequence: CASSLAGQGWNEQFF.

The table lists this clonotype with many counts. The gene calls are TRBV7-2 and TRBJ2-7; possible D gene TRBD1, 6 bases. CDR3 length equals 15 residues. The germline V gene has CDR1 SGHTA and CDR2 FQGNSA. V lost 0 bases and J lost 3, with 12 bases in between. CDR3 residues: CASSLAAGANYEQYF. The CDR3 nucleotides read TGTGCCAGCAGCTTAGCGGCAGGGGCGAACTACGAGCAGTACTTC.

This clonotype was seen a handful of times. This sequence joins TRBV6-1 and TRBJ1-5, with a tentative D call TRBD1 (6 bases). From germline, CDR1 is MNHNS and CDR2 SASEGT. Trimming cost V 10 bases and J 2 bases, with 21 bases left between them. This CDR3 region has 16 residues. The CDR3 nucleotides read TGTGCCACCGAGAAGATGGGGGGCGCGGGCAATCAGCCCCAGCATTTT. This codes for CATEKMGGAGNQPQHF.

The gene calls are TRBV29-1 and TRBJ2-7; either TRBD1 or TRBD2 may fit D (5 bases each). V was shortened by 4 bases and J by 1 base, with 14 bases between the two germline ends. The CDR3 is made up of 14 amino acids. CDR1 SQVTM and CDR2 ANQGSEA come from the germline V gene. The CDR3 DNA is TGCAGCGTTGGGGGGAGTGGGATATCCTACGAGCAGTACTTC. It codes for CSVGGSGISYEQYF.

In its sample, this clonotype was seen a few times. The CDR3 DNA follows: TGTGCCAGTAGTCTACAGGGTGTGGGTGAGCAGTTCTTC. Translating gives CASSLQGVGEQFF. V is TRBV19 and J is TRBJ2-1, with a tentative D call TRBD1 (6 bases). There are 13 residues in the CDR3. Germline V gene sequence: CDR1 LNHDA, CDR2 SQIVND (reference sequence). The ends were cut back, 5 bases at V and 9 bases at J, with 14 bases in the middle. The whole variable domain, filled in from reference TRBV19 and TRBJ2-1, reads DGGITQSPKYLFRKEGQNVTLSCEQNLNHDAMYWYRQDPGQGLRLIYYSQIVNDFQKGDIAEGYSVSREKKESFPLTVTSAQKNPTAFYLCASSLQGVGEQFFGPGTRLTVL.

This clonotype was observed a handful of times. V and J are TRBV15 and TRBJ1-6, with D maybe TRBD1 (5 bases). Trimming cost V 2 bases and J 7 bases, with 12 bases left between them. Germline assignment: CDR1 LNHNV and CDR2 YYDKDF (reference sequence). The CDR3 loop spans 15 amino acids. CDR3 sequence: CATSRTGAVNSPLHF. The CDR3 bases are TGTGCCACCAGCAGAACCGGGGCGGTGAATTCACCCCTCCACTTT.

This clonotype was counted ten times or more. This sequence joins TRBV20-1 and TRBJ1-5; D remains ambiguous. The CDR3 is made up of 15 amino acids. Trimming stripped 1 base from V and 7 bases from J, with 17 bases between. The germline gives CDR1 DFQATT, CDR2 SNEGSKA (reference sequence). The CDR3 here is CSARGDLHGGQPQHF. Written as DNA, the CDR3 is TGCAGTGCTAGAGGGGATTTACATGGTGGGCAGCCCCAGCATTTT.

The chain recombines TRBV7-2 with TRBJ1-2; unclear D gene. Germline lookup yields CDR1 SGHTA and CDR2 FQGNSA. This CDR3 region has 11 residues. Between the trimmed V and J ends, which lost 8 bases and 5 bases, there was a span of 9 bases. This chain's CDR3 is CASQYSYGYTF. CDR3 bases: TGTGCCAGCCAATATTCATATGGCTACACCTTC. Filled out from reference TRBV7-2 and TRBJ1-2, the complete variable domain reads GAGVSQSPSNKVTEKGKDVELRCDPISGHTALYWYRQSLGQGLEFLIYFQGNSAPDKSGLPSDRFSAERTGGSVSTLTIQRTQQEDSAVYLCASQYSYGYTFGSGTRLTVV.

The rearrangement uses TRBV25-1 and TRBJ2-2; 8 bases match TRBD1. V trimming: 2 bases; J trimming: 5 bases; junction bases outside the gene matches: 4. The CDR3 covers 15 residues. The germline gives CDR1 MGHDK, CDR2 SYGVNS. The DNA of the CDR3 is TGTGCCAGCAGTGAAGGCAGGGGGCAGACCGGGGAGCTGTTTTTT. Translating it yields CASSEGRGQTGELFF.

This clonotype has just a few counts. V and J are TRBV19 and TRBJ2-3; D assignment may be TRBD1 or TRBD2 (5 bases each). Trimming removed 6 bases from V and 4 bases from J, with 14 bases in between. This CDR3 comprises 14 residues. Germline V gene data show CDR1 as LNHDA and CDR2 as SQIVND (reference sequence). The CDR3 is CASSNGGQADTQYF. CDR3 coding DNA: TGTGCCAGTAGCAATGGGGGTCAAGCAGATACGCAGTATTTT. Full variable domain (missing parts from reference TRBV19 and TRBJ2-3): DGGITQSPKYLFRKEGQNVTLSCEQNLNHDAMYWYRQDPGQGLRLIYYSQIVNDFQKGDIAEGYSVSREKKESFPLTVTSAQKNPTAFYLCASSNGGQADTQYFGPGTRLTVL.

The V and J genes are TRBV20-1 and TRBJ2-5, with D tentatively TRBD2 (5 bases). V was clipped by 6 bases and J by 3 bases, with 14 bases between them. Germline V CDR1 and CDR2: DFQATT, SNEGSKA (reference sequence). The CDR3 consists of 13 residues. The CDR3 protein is CSAHWAREETQYF. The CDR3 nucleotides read TGCAGTGCCCACTGGGCGCGGGAAGAGACCCAGTACTTC.